This entry lists 13 T cell receptor beta chains sequenced from one sample in a study of T cells in localized non-small cell lung cancer. The data were produced by immunoSEQ multiplex PCR, yet TCRdb's version contains in-frame clones alone and is incomplete. The sample lists 50,000 to 65,000 clones; 81% were seen once. The source material was PBMCs, sampled before any cancer treatment. These receptors were taken from a man aged 40 to 70 with stage II lung adenocarcinoma.

There are a few counts of this clone. The rearrangement uses TRBV30 and TRBJ2-4, with D unclear. This CDR3 is 14 amino acids long. V gave up 5 bases and J gave up 1 base, with 12 bases separating them. Germline CDR1 and CDR2: GTSNPN and SVGIG (reference sequence). CDR3 DNA: TGTGCCTGGGACAAGCTAGGGGCCAAAAACATTCAGTACTTC. Amino acids: CAWDKLGAKNIQYF.

The chain links TRBV5-4 to TRBJ1-4, with a possible D match to TRBD1 (5 bases). Germline assignment: CDR1 SGHNT and CDR2 YYREEE (reference sequence). V gave up 3 bases and J gave up 0 bases, with 12 bases separating them. The CDR3 spans 16 residues. The CDR3: CASSWGTSATNEKLFF. The CDR3 bases are TGTGCCAGCAGCTGGGGGACGAGCGCAACTAATGAAAAACTGTTTTTT.

Here the CDR3 reads CAWSWGLAGENEQFF. The CDR3 DNA sequence: TGTGCCTGGAGTTGGGGACTAGCGGGAGAAAATGAGCAGTTCTTC. The chain links TRBV30 to TRBJ2-1; 14 positions agree with TRBD2. Germline assignment: CDR1 GTSNPN and CDR2 SVGIG (reference sequence). The junction had 4 bases not matched to a gene; V was cut back by 2 bases and J by 7 bases. The CDR3 loop spans 15 amino acids.

The rearrangement links TRBV7-9 to TRBJ2-1, with a tentative D call TRBD1 (7 bases). The V gene's germline CDR1 is SEHNR and CDR2 FQNEAQ (reference sequence). This CDR3 has 17 residues. V lost 7 bases and J lost 2, with 21 bases in between. The CDR3, as DNA: TGTGCCAGCACCAAGCTTCGGTCAGGGGGGACCTACAATGAGCAGTTCTTC. Translating it yields CASTKLRSGGTYNEQFF.

The chain combines TRBV7-3 with TRBJ2-5; TRBD2 agrees at 12 bases. From germline, CDR1 is SGHTA and CDR2 FQGTGA. The CDR3 is 15 amino acids. Trimming took 4 bases from V and 4 from J; bases not matched to a gene: 4. The chain's CDR3 is CASSSLGLAGETQYF. CDR3 bases: TGTGCCAGCAGCTCACTGGGACTAGCGGGAGAGACCCAGTACTTC.

This clone has only a few counts. The genes are TRBV6-5 and TRBJ1-1; 9 bases line up with TRBD1. CDR3 length equals 14 residues. Per germline, CDR1 MNHEY and CDR2 SVGAGI. The V gene end was trimmed by 5 bases and the J gene end by 5 bases; junction bases not matched to a gene: 6. DNA for the CDR3: TGTGCCAGCAGTGGACAGACAGGGGGGACTGAAGCTTTCTTT. It yields the protein CASSGQTGGTEAFF.

The chain carries TRBV18 and TRBJ1-5; no firm D call. The CDR3 is 13 residues long. Germline CDR1 KGHSH, CDR2 LQKENI. V was cut by 1 base and J by 4 bases, with 5 bases left in between. The CDR3 sequence is CASSPLQNQPQHF. In DNA, the CDR3 is TGTGCCAGCTCACCACTACAGAATCAGCCCCAGCATTTT.

V usage is TRBV11-3 and J usage is TRBJ2-7, with D perhaps matching TRBD2 (6 bases). V gave up 6 bases and J gave up 3 bases, with 15 bases separating them. This CDR3 is built from 14 residues. The germline V gene has CDR1 SGHNT and CDR2 YENEEA. The CDR3 loop is CASSRTRGGYEQYF. The CDR3 DNA is TGTGCCAGCAGTCGGACACGGGGAGGCTACGAGCAGTACTTC.

The chain has TRBV27 and TRBJ2-5; 7 nucleotides match TRBD1. V lost 5 bases to trimming and J lost 2 bases; unmatched junction nucleotides: 5. The CDR3 is made up of 14 amino acids. Germline-derived CDR1 and CDR2 are MNHEY and SMNVEV (reference sequence). CDR3 region: CASSPQTGQETQYF. Written as DNA, the CDR3 is TGTGCCAGCAGTCCCCAGACAGGGCAAGAGACCCAGTACTTC.

The V and J genes are TRBV11-1 and TRBJ2-7; 7 nucleotides agree with TRBD1. Germline CDR1 reads SGHAT; CDR2 reads FQDESV (reference sequence). The ends lost 7 bases at V and 2 bases at J; junction bases unmatched: 11. The CDR3 is made up of 15 amino acids. The CDR3 spells CASINRQGNTYEQYF. Here the CDR3 DNA reads TGTGCCAGCATTAACCGACAGGGCAACACCTACGAGCAGTACTTC.

The rearrangement joins TRBV27 to TRBJ1-5; weak D call: TRBD1 (5 bases). V was pared by 1 base and J by 6 bases, with 10 bases between. CDR1 is MNHEY, CDR2 SMNVEV, per germline (reference sequence). CDR3 length: 14 residues. The CDR3 is CASSLFQGGQPQHF. The CDR3 DNA follows: TGTGCCAGCAGTTTATTCCAGGGTGGTCAGCCCCAGCATTTT.

This sequence joins TRBV5-1 and TRBJ1-2; TRBD1 aligns across 12 bases. CDR3 length: 15 amino acids. J lost 4 bases, V lost 2 bases, and 3 bases had no gene match. Germline CDR1 SGHRS, CDR2 YFSETQ. This CDR3 is CASSFGTGGAYGYTF. The CDR3 DNA reads TGCGCCAGCAGCTTCGGGACAGGGGGCGCCTATGGCTACACCTTC.

This clone was found a few times. The rearrangement uses TRBV7-3 and TRBJ1-1; no clear D gene. The germline V gene has CDR1 SGHTA and CDR2 FQGTGA. CDR3 length: 13 residues. V shed 3 bases and J shed 0 bases, with 5 bases lying between them. CDR3 in amino acids: CASSFGMNTEAFF. The CDR3 DNA follows: TGTGCCAGCAGCTTCGGAATGAACACTGAAGCTTTCTTT.